What follows is one T cell receptor beta chain and its context. Described treatment: oral pan-JAK inhibitor, 5-10 mg twice daily. These data originate in a study of CD8+ T cells in alopecia areata. Extracted RNA was reverse transcribed, and the resulting cDNA served as sequencing template. TCRdb's table, derived via immunoSEQ multiplex PCR, lists solely in-frame clones and lacks some. This sample has 150,000 to 200,000 clones, with less than 70% found just once. The CDR3 covers 13 residues. V lost 4 bases and J 4 bases, leaving 11 bases between the germline ends. CDR1 is GTSNPN, CDR2 SVGIG, per germline (reference sequence).

The receptor's source is a human donor with alopecia areata. V is TRBV30 and J is TRBJ1-5; tentative D call: TRBD1 (5 bases). The material sequenced was CD4+ T cells sorted from blood, taken at week 24, from a patient treated with tofacitinib. The CDR3 nucleotides read TGTGCCTGGAACTTTGGGGGGAATCAGCCCCAGCATTTT. Protein product: CAWNFGGNQPQHF.